Given below is one T cell receptor beta chain in context. The PCR was carried out with 60 Vbeta primers and 13 Jbeta primers. The method was immunoSEQ multiplex PCR; TCRdb's version includes in-frame clones alone and lacks a portion of them. The table includes 150,000 to 200,000 clones, roughly 77% detected once. V gave up 0 bases and J gave up 7 bases, with 14 bases separating them. The germline CDR1 and CDR2 sequences are SGHRS and YFSETQ. The CDR3 runs to 16 residues. This entry belongs to a study of cytomegalovirus exposure and HLA in healthy donors. These donors counted as nominally healthy when sampled, but unrecorded immune exposures were likely.

The V call is TRBV5-1, the J call TRBJ1-6; no definite D call. Input material: PBMCs. This sequence originates from a woman in her 50s in good health and CMV-seronegative. The CDR3 nucleotides are TGCGCCAGCAGCTTGGCAGGACTTGGGCCAAATTCACCCCTCCACTTT. As protein: CASSLAGLGPNSPLHF.